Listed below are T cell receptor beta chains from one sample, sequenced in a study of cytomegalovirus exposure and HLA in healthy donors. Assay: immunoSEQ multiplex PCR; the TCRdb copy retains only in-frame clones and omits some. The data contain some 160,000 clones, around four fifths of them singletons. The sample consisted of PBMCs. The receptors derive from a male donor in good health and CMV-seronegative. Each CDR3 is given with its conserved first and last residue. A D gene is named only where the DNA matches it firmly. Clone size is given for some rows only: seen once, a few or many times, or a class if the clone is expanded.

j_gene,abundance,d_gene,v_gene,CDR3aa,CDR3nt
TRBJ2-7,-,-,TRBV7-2,CASSRRGAYEQYF,TGTGCCAGCAGCCGCAGGGGCGCCTACGAGCAGTACTTC
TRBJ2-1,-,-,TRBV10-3,CAIRDSEENEQFF,TGTGCCATCAGGGACTCGGAAGAGAATGAGCAGTTCTTC
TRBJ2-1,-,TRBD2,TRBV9,CASSVPLGLAGRFDNEQFF,TGTGCCAGCAGCGTACCCCTAGGACTAGCGGGCCGATTCGACAATGAGCAGTTCTTC
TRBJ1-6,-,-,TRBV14,CASSQGGGVPLHF,TGTGCCAGCAGCCAAGGTGGAGGGGTACCCCTCCACTTT
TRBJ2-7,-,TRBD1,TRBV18,CASSPGEGTGGFEQYF,TGTGCCAGCTCACCAGGGGAAGGGACAGGGGGCTTTGAGCAGTACTTC
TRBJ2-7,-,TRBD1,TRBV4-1,CASRGTGAYEQYF,TGCGCCAGTAGGGGGACAGGGGCCTACGAGCAGTACTTC
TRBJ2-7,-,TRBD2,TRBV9,CASSSSSGSRAGEQYF,TGTGCCAGCAGCTCCTCTAGCGGGAGTCGCGCAGGCGAGCAGTACTTC
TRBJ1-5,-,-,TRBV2,CASIQGNSNQPQHF,TGTGCCAGCATTCAGGGGAATAGCAATCAGCCCCAGCATTTT
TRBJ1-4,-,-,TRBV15,CATSSYGKPNEKLFF,TGTGCCACCAGCTCCTACGGGAAACCTAATGAAAAACTGTTTTTT
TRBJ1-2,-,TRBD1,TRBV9,CASRPTGGRGYTF,TGTGCCAGCAGACCAACAGGGGGCCGGGGCTACACCTTC
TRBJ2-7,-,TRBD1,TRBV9,CASGEGTAPYEQYF,TGTGCCAGCGGAGAAGGGACAGCGCCCTACGAGCAGTACTTC
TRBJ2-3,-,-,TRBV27,CASSFAGASTDTQYF,TGTGCCAGCAGTTTCGCGGGGGCTAGCACAGATACGCAGTATTTT
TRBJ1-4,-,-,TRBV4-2,CASGVGGNEKLFF,TGTGCCAGCGGCGTGGGGGGAAATGAAAAACTGTTTTTT
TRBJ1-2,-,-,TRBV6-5,CASSLPTGNGYTF,TGTGCCAGCAGCCTACCTACAGGGAATGGCTACACCTTC
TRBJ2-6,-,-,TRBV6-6,CASSPMTGSGANVLTF,TGTGCCAGCAGCCCAATGACAGGCTCTGGGGCCAACGTCCTGACTTTC
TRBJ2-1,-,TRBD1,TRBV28,CASTPDRGTYNEQFF,TGTGCCAGCACCCCCGACAGGGGGACCTACAATGAGCAGTTCTTC
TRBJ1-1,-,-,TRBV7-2,CASSLGANTEAFF,TGTGCCAGCAGCTTAGGGGCTAACACCGAAGCTTTCTTT
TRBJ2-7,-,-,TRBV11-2,CASSATLNRGYEQYF,TGTGCCAGCAGCGCAACCCTGAACCGCGGGTACGAGCAGTACTTC
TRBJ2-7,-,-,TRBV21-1,CASSKVLHSTENIEQYF,TGTGCCAGCAGCAAAGTGCTCCACTCGACGGAGAATATCGAGCAGTACTTC
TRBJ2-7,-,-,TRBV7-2,CASSLVTAGLNYEQYF,TGTGCCAGCAGCTTAGTAACGGCAGGGTTAAACTACGAGCAGTACTTC
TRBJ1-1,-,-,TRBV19,CASSIVGGRTEAFF,TGTGCCAGTAGTATAGTTGGAGGTAGAACTGAAGCTTTCTTT
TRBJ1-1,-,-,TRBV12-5,CASGLNLGANTEAFF,TGTGCTAGTGGTTTGAATTTAGGGGCGAACACTGAAGCTTTCTTT
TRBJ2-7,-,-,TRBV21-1,CASSPRPPDTTYEQYF,TGTGCCAGCAGCCCGCGACCCCCGGACACGACCTACGAGCAGTACTTC
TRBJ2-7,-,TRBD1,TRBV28,CASSFLAGTGSYEQYF,TGTGCCAGCAGTTTTTTAGCCGGGACAGGGTCCTACGAGCAGTACTTC
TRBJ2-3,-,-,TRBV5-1,CASRVGGPEDTQYF,TGCGCCAGCAGGGTCGGGGGGCCGGAAGATACGCAGTATTTT
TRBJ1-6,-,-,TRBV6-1,CASSDFQGQYNSPLHF,TGTGCCAGCAGTGATTTTCAGGGGCAATATAATTCACCCCTCCACTTT
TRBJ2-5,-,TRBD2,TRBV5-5,CASSWTSDYETQYF,TGTGCCAGCAGCTGGACTAGCGATTACGAGACCCAGTACTTC
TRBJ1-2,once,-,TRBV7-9,CASSLAGEGYTF,TGTGCCAGCAGCTTAGCAGGGGAAGGCTACACCTTC
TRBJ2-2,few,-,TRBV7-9,CASSLAFATSNTGELFF,TGTGCCAGCAGCTTAGCTTTCGCGACATCGAACACCGGGGAGCTGTTTTTT
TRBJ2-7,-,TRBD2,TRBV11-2,CASSLLGGLAGDRTYEQYF,TGTGCCAGCAGCTTATTGGGGGGACTAGCGGGAGATAGAACCTACGAGCAGTACTTC
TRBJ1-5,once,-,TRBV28,CASSVTGTSNQPQHF,TGTGCCAGCAGCGTAACCGGGACATCGAATCAGCCCCAGCATTTT
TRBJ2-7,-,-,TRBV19,CASSMYRDSYEQYF,TGTGCCAGTAGTATGTACAGGGACTCCTACGAGCAGTACTTC
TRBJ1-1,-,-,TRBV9,CASSVGTANTEAFF,TGTGCCAGCAGCGTAGGGACAGCGAACACTGAAGCTTTCTTT
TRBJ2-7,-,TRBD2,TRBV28,CASSGLAGVRYEQYF,TGTGCCAGCAGTGGACTAGCGGGAGTGAGGTACGAGCAGTACTTC
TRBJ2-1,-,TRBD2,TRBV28,CASSLFVREGRNEQFF,TGTGCCAGCAGTTTATTTGTGCGGGAGGGGAGAAATGAGCAGTTCTTC
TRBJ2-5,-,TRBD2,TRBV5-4,CASSSMTSAETQYF,TGTGCCAGCAGCTCAATGACTAGCGCCGAGACCCAGTACTTC
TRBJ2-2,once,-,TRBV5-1,CASSLLGHGELFF,TGCGCCAGCAGCTTACTAGGTCACGGGGAGCTGTTTTTT
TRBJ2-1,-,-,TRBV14,CASSPGVLGQFF,TGTGCCAGCAGCCCGGGAGTGCTTGGGCAGTTCTTC
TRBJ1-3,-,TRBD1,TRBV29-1,CSARDSTSSGNTIYF,TGCAGCGCCCGGGACAGTACATCCTCTGGAAACACCATATATTTT
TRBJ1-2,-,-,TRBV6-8,CASSYSSLADSYGYTF,TGTGCCAGCAGTTACTCCTCCCTAGCGGACAGCTATGGCTACACCTTC
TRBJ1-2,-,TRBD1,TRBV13,CASSLLGDRESDYGYTF,TGTGCCAGCAGCTTATTAGGGGACAGGGAATCGGACTATGGCTACACCTTC
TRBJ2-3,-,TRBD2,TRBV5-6,CASSPMTSGYDTQYF,TGTGCCAGCAGCCCAATGACTAGCGGGTACGATACGCAGTATTTT
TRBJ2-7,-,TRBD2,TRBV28,CASKKGRLAGEEQYF,TGTGCCAGCAAGAAGGGGCGACTAGCGGGAGAAGAGCAGTACTTC
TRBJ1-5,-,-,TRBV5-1,CASSLGVNQPQHF,TGCGCCAGCAGCTTGGGAGTTAATCAGCCCCAGCATTTT
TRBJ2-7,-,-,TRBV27,CASSLLRGYEQYF,TGTGCCAGCAGTTTATTACGGGGTTACGAGCAGTACTTC
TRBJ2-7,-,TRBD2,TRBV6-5,CASSFTGTSGAYEQYF,TGTGCCAGCAGTTTTACCGGGACTAGCGGAGCGTACGAGCAGTACTTC
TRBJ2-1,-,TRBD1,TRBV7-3,CASSFFTGGAYNEQFF,TGTGCCAGCAGCTTTTTTACAGGGGGAGCATACAATGAGCAGTTCTTC
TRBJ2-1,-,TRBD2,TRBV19,CASSLKGGRTYYNEQFF,TGTGCCAGTAGTCTTAAGGGAGGGCGGACTTACTACAATGAGCAGTTCTTC
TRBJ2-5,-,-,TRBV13,CASRMSRSGIYQETQYF,TGTGCCAGCAGAATGAGCAGGTCGGGGATTTACCAAGAGACCCAGTACTTC